This T cell receptor (beta chain) was identified during a study of blood T cell repertoires in COVID-19. Study at large: T cells, B-cell-depleted T cells, or PBMCs provided the cDNA or gDNA that served as material.

Data came from immunoSEQ multiplex PCR; TCRdb stores just in-frame clones and leaves some out. The sample lists 150,000 to 200,000 clones; about 85% were seen once. This TCR was recovered from a man between 65 and 85 years old who had recovered from COVID-19. Sequencing used peripheral blood.

The CDR3 nucleotides are TGTGCCAGCAGCTTACAGGGACAGAACACTGAAGCTTTCTTT. This encodes CASSLQGQNTEAFF. V gene TRBV7-3 combines with J gene TRBJ1-1; possibly TRBD1 for D (6 bases). V lost 2 bases and J lost 1, with 8 bases in between. The CDR3 is 14 residues long. Germline V gene data show CDR1 as SGHTA and CDR2 as FQGTGA.